The 7 T cell receptor beta chains below were found in one sample sequenced in a study of shared clonotypes between healthy human individuals. Assay used: immunoSEQ multiplex PCR; TCRdb lists only in-frame clones, some missing. The sample has millions of clones, more than 80% seen once. Sequenced sample: naive CD4+ T cells from PBMCs. Subset: CD45RA+ positively selected. Receptor source: a young man in good health. Some clones in this sample may be carry-over from other donors' samples.

V and J are TRBV7-3 and TRBJ2-3; TRBD2 matches at 12 bases. There are 15 residues in the CDR3. The junction had 2 bases not matched to a gene; V was cut back by 4 bases and J by 3 bases. Germline loops: CDR1 SGHTA, CDR2 FQGTGA. The CDR3 DNA reads TGTGCCAGCAGCTCCACTAGCGGGAGGACAGATACGCAGTATTTT. This translates into CASSSTSGRTDTQYF.

The chain couples TRBV6-1 to TRBJ2-2, with D tentatively TRBD1 or TRBD2 (5 bases each). This CDR3 comprises 17 residues. V lost 1 base, J lost 2 bases, and 14 bases lay in between. CDR1 MNHNS and CDR2 SASEGT come from the germline V gene. As DNA, the CDR3 is TGTGCCAGCAGTGAAGATAGAGGGACGCATAACACCGGGGAGCTGTTTTTT. Amino acid sequence: CASSEDRGTHNTGELFF.

The chain joins TRBV5-4 to TRBJ2-1, with D possibly matching TRBD2 (6 bases). The CDR3 length is 13 residues. Germline values: CDR1 SGHNT, CDR2 YYREEE (reference sequence). Trimming left V 6 bases short and J 5 bases short, with 12 bases between. As DNA, the CDR3 is TGTGCCAGCACGGACCGGGGGAACAATGAGCAGTTCTTC. This sequence encodes CASTDRGNNEQFF.

The chain joins TRBV27 to TRBJ2-7; 8 bases align to TRBD2. The CDR3 has 14 residues. V lost 11 bases and J lost 5; bases outside the gene matches: 14. The germline gives CDR1 MNHEY, CDR2 SMNVEV (reference sequence). CDR3 sequence: CASKRGGFFDEQYF. CDR3 bases: TGTGCCTCAAAACGGGGGGGATTCTTTGACGAGCAGTACTTC.

The V call is TRBV28, the J call TRBJ2-5; 7 bases are a match to TRBD2. The CDR3 is 13 amino acids. Looked up from germline, CDR1 is MDHEN and CDR2 is SYDVKM. The V segment lost 7 bases and the J segment 3 bases; nucleotides outside the gene matches: 5. As DNA, the CDR3 is TGTGCCAGCATCGAAGCGGGAAAAGAGACCCAGTACTTC. It yields the protein CASIEAGKETQYF. The variable domain in full, completed from reference TRBV28 and TRBJ2-5, reads DVKVTQSSRYLVKRTGEKVFLECVQDMDHENMFWYRQDPGLGLRLIYFSYDVKMKEKGDIPEGYSVSREKKERFSLILESASTNQTSMYLCASIEAGKETQYFGPGTRLLVL.

The rearrangement links TRBV27 to TRBJ2-1; D might be TRBD2 (5 bases). Germline V lookup: CDR1 MNHEY, CDR2 SMNVEV (reference sequence). CDR3 length: 16 amino acids. V was trimmed by 5 bases and J by 2 bases, leaving 16 bases between them. CDR3 loop: CASSVRTGLTYNEQFF. Written as DNA, the CDR3 is TGTGCCAGCAGTGTCCGGACGGGGTTGACCTACAATGAGCAGTTCTTC.

This chain links TRBV28 with TRBJ1-2; tentatively, D is TRBD1 (5 bases). Between the trimmed V and J ends, which lost 3 bases and 5 bases, there was a span of 16 bases. This CDR3 is built from 15 residues. CDR1 and CDR2 (germline): MDHEN, SYDVKM. This chain's CDR3 is CASSLRGRRAYGYTF. The CDR3 region has the DNA TGTGCCAGCAGTTTGAGGGGACGGAGAGCTTATGGCTACACCTTC.